The source of this TCR beta chain is a study of T-cell reconstitution after alpha-beta-depleted transplantation in children. Preparing the TCRbeta library involved the use of unique molecular identifiers. TCRdb used MiXCR to reprocess the PCR reads, holding one entry per CDR3 protein. The repertoire has approximately 630,000 distinct CDR3 sequences, around 13% of them found once; the top ten carry approximately 0.8%. Many counts were recorded for this clonotype. Its cognate antigen is unknown. Study results and limitations: The study reportedly traced alpha-beta T cells about two months after transplant to several hundred expanded graft clones. Surviving recipient T cells and intrathymic progenitors accounted for some patients' high TCRbeta diversity at day 60. Hyperexpanded clones declined; after one year, newly produced T cells mostly supplied diversity.

The source was PBMCs, collected before TCRalphabeta/CD19-depleted stem cell transplant. This receptor was obtained from a girl aged 2 to 10 with congenital amegakaryocytic thrombocytopenia, due to receive a stem cell transplant.

The CDR3 loop reads CASSNRIKLAGFRSYEQYF. Written as DNA, the CDR3 is TGTGCCAGCAGCAACCGAATTAAACTAGCGGGATTTAGATCCTACGAGCAGTACTTC. The chain combines TRBV21-1 with TRBJ2-7; the D call TRBD2 from the table was never checked on the DNA. TRBV21-1 is flagged as a pseudogene. The CDR3 loop spans 19 amino acids.